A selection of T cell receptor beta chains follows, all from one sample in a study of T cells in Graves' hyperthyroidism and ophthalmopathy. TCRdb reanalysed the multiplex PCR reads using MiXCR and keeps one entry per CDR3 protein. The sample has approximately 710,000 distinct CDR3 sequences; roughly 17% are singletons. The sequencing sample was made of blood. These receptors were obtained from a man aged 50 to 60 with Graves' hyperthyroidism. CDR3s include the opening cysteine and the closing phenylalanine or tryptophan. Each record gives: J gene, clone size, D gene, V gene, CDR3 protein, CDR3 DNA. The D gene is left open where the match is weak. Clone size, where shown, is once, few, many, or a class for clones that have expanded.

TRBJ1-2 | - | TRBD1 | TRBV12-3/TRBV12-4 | CASRGPGGRVYGYTF | TGTGCCAGCAGGGGACCAGGGGGCCGAGTCTATGGCTACACCTTC
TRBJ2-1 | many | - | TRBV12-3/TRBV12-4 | CASSFRPEAYEQFF | TGTGCCAGCAGTTTCCGTCCGGAGGCCTATGAGCAGTTCTTC
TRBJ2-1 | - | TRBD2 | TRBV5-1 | CASSSTSGPQNEQFF | TGCGCCAGCAGCTCGACTAGCGGGCCCCAAAATGAGCAGTTCTTC
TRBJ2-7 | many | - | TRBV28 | CASSRRYEQYF | TGTGCCAGCAGTCGCAGGTACGAGCAGTACTTC
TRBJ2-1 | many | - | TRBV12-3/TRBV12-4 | CASSLWGNSLGEQFF | TGTGCCAGCAGTTTATGGGGCAATTCCTTGGGTGAGCAGTTCTTC
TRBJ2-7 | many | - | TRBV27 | CASSSGGDYEQYF | TGTGCCAGCAGTTCCGGGGGAGACTACGAGCAGTACTTC
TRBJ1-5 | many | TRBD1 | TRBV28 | CASSTTGQGGQPQHF | TGTGCCAGCAGTACTACGGGACAGGGTGGACAGCCCCAGCATTTT
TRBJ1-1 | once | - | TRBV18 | CAGSPGRNSEAFF | TGTGCCGGCTCACCAGGCCGGAACTCTGAAGCTTTCTTT
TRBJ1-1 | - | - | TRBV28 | CASSVRTTISNTEAFF | TGTGCCAGCAGTGTAAGGACCACAATTTCGAACACTGAAGCTTTCTTT
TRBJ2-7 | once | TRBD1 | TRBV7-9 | CASSRTTGTGAYEQYF | TGTGCCAGCAGCCGGACTACCGGGACAGGGGCCTACGAGCAGTACTTC
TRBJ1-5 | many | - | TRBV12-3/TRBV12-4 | CASSFLRLQPQHF | TGTGCCAGCAGTTTTTTAAGGTTGCAGCCCCAGCATTTT
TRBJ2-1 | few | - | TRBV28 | CASSANRGLLNEEGEFF | TGTGCCAGCAGTGCGAACAGGGGCCTCCTTAACGAGGAGGGGGAGTTCTTC
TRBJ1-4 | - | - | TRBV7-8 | CASSLNGQLNEKLFF | TGTGCCAGCAGCCTTAATGGGCAGTTGAATGAAAAACTGTTTTTT
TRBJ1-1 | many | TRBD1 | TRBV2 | CASRLTGSTEAFF | TGTGCCAGCAGATTGACAGGGAGCACTGAAGCTTTCTTT
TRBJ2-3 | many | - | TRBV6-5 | CASSYGDTQYF | TGTGCCAGCAGTTACGGAGATACGCAGTATTTT
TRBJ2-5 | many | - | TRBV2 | CASNLIETQYF | TGTGCCAGCAATCTCATAGAGACCCAGTACTTC
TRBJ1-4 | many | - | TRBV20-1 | CSARDLGVGEKLFF | TGCAGTGCTAGAGATCTGGGGGTTGGGGAAAAACTGTTTTTT
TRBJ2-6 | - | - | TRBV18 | CASSPNMFGGSGANVLTF | TGTGCCAGCTCACCAAATATGTTTGGGGGCTCTGGGGCCAACGTCCTGACTTTC
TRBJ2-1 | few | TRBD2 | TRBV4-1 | CASSQETTTAGGGYNEQFF | TGCGCCAGCAGCCAAGAAACGACGACAGCGGGAGGGGGATACAATGAGCAGTTCTTC
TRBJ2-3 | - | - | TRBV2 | CASSVGRPPDTQYF | TGTGCCAGCAGTGTGGGGCGTCCCCCAGATACGCAGTATTTT
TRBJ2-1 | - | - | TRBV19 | CASSMGGSYNEQFF | TGTGCCAGTAGTATGGGGGGCTCCTACAATGAGCAGTTCTTC
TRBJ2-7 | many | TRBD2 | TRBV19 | CASSIAGGPHEQYF | TGTGCCAGTAGTATAGCGGGAGGGCCCCACGAGCAGTACTTC
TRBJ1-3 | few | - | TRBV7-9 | CASSFSGTKGAGNTIYF | TGTGCCAGCAGCTTCTCCGGGACGAAGGGAGCCGGAAACACCATATATTTT
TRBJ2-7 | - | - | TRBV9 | CASSVEWGGVYEQYF | TGTGCCAGCAGCGTAGAATGGGGAGGAGTGTACGAGCAGTACTTC
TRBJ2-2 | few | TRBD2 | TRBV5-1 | CASSLGLAGGANTGELFF | TGCGCCAGCAGCTTGGGACTAGCGGGAGGGGCGAACACCGGGGAGCTGTTTTTT
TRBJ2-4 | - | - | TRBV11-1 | CASSLASGPYDIQYF | TGTGCCAGCAGCTTAGCGAGTGGGCCATACGACATTCAGTACTTC
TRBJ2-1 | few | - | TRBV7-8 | CASSLVPRENLDEQFF | TGTGCCAGCAGCTTAGTTCCGCGGGAAAATCTCGATGAGCAGTTCTTC
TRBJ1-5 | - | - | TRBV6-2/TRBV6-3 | CASGGYNQPQHF | TGTGCCAGCGGGGGGTACAATCAGCCCCAGCATTTT
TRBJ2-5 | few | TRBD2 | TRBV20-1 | CSAAETSGDPQETQYF | TGCAGTGCTGCTGAGACTAGCGGGGACCCCCAAGAGACCCAGTACTTC
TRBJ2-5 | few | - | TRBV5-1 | CASSLDRIETQYF | TGCGCCAGCAGCTTGGACAGAATAGAGACCCAGTACTTC
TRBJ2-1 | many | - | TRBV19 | CASSPRKGEGPYNEQFF | TGTGCCAGTAGTCCCCGGAAGGGGGAGGGCCCCTACAATGAGCAGTTCTTC